This T cell receptor (beta chain) is drawn from a study of control samples from healthy donors and cancer patients (TCRdb year 2020). For this clone: It lacks a known antigen. At one end the junction does not follow the germline gene, possibly because of a read error.

There are 12 amino acids in the CDR3, from cysteine to phenylalanine inclusive. Only the CDR3 DNA stays, 36 bases, in frame from base 1. The germline V gene (reference sequence) yields MNHNY for CDR1 and SVGAGI for CDR2. To prepare the library, the immunoSEQ multiplex PCR assay was applied. The source is immuneACCESS, and TCRdb retained only in-frame sequences with V and J called. Part of the clones is not carried over; for the studies checked, unresolved V genes explain less than half of this, and the remainder is unexplained. This sample lists 40,000 to 50,000 clones; over 90% were detected once. About 20% of the sample goes to the ten largest clones.

Recombination linked TRBV6-6 to TRBJ1-1; the D gene lacks a confident call. Specimen: PBMCs. The receptor was derived from a woman in her fifties or sixties with head and neck cancer. CDR3 region: CACSGGDTEAFF. The DNA sequence follows: TGTGCCTGCAGCGGTGGGGACACTGAAGCTTTCTTT.